The sequence of this TCR beta chain was determined in a study of human T cells and chemical hapten exposure. Time point described: patch test 1, 2 weeks after DPC sensitization. Treatment of the sample: therapeutic diphenylcyclopropenone sensitization with weekly scalp DPC. The table lists this clonotype with many counts. TCRdb used MiXCR to reprocess the RACE reads, holding one entry per CDR3 protein. The table includes some 120,000 distinct CDR3 sequences, about 12% detected once. The sample here was whole blood, taken in connection with sensitization to the hapten diphenylcyclopropenone (DPC). This receptor was identified in a woman in her 50s with alopecia areata. Some clones in this sample may be carry-over from other donors' samples.

CDR3 coding DNA: TGTGCCAGCAGCTTACTGGCAGCGAACACCGGGGAGCTGTTTTTT. This gives the protein CASSLLAANTGELFF. The chain employs TRBV5-6 and TRBJ2-2; D unresolved. Trimming took off 2 bases at V and 0 bases at J, with 8 bases between the two ends. There are 15 residues in the CDR3. The germline V gene has CDR1 SGHDT and CDR2 YYEEEE.